One and the same sample provided the 17 T cell receptor beta chains below, sequenced in a study of PD-1 blockade in classical Hodgkin lymphoma. Produced via immunoSEQ multiplex PCR; TCRdb's table is partial and in-frame only. The data contain 25,000 to 35,000 clones, around four fifths of them singletons. All patients relapsed after autologous stem cell transplantation, and brentuximab vedotin exposure varied. The sample here was peripheral blood mononuclear cells (PBMCs), taken before the second cycle of nivolumab. These receptors were collected from a human donor with classical Hodgkin lymphoma.

This clone was seen a single time. This chain links TRBV21-1 with TRBJ1-3; TRBD1, the table's D call, lacks a check against the DNA. TRBV21-1 is marked as a pseudogene. This CDR3 is built from 17 residues. The CDR3 protein is CASSPRGTGGCGNTIYF. CDR3 nucleotides: TGTGCCAGCAGCCCAAGGGGAACAGGGGGTTGTGGAAACACCATATATTTT.

This chain connects TRBV6-6 to TRBJ2-7; 8 bases line up with TRBD2. The CDR3 contains 13 residues. The V gene end was trimmed by 6 bases and the J gene end by 2 bases; junction bases not matched to a gene: 3. CDR1 MNHNY and CDR2 SVGAGI come from the germline V gene (reference sequence). The CDR3 DNA is TGTGCCAGCAGATATAGCGGGGCCTACGAGCAGTACTTC. It translates to CASRYSGAYEQYF.

The chain is built from TRBV2 and TRBJ2-7, with 8 bases identical to TRBD1. The CDR3 extends over 15 amino acids. V was clipped by 5 bases and J by 3 bases; unmatched bases: 9. Germline loops: CDR1 SNHLY, CDR2 FYNNEI. CDR3 amino acids: CASSTPRTGRYEQYV. The CDR3 DNA follows: TGTGCCAGCAGTACGCCTCGGACAGGGCGCTACGAGCAGTACGTC.

CDR3 sequence reads: CASSKRTSGRWGIQYF. The CDR3 DNA sequence: TGTGCCAGCAGCAAGAGAACTAGCGGGAGATGGGGCATTCAGTACTTC. The gene calls are TRBV27 and TRBJ2-4, with 11 bases fitting TRBD2. This CDR3 spans 16 amino acids. CDR1 is MNHEY, CDR2 SMNVEV, per germline (reference sequence). V dropped 6 bases and J dropped 9; count of bases not matched to a gene: 13.

The CDR3: CAWIWDRASRNEQFF. The CDR3 nucleotides read TGTGCCTGGATTTGGGACAGGGCGTCCCGCAATGAGCAGTTCTTC. This chain links TRBV30 with TRBJ2-1; TRBD1 matches at 9 bases. CDR1 is GTSNPN and CDR2 is SVGIG in the germline V gene (reference sequence). V trimming: 4 bases; J trimming: 6 bases; junction bases outside the gene matches: 10. The CDR3 spans 15 residues.

The chain couples TRBV5-4 to TRBJ2-4, with D possibly being TRBD1 (6 bases). Germline-derived CDR1 and CDR2 are SGHNT and YYREEE (reference sequence). Deletions cut 4 bases from V and 7 bases from J, with 21 bases between. This CDR3 spans 16 amino acids. CDR3 coding DNA: TGTGCCAGCAGCACCCTTATAGGGCAGGGGATGAACATTCAGTACTTC. Its translation is CASSTLIGQGMNIQYF.

The chain has TRBV4-1 and TRBJ2-7, with 10 bases identical to TRBD2. Trimming at V came to 3 bases and at J to 5 bases, leaving 1 base not matched to a gene. This CDR3 spans 13 amino acids. The germline V gene has CDR1 MGHRA and CDR2 YSYEKL. The CDR3 here is CASSHGLADEQYF. The CDR3 region has the DNA TGCGCCAGCAGCCATGGACTAGCGGACGAGCAGTACTTC.

This clone has a single count. The rearrangement links TRBV11-2 to TRBJ1-1; D gene unclear. With 6 bases removed from V and 4 bases from J, the gap between germline ends came to 15 bases. The germline V gene encodes CDR1 SGHAT and CDR2 FQNNGV. The CDR3 is made up of 14 amino acids. The CDR3 sequence is CASRDFWRVTEAFF. CDR3 sequence (DNA): TGTGCCAGCAGGGACTTTTGGAGGGTCACTGAAGCTTTCTTT.

In its sample, this clone was seen a few times. The chain links TRBV18 to TRBJ2-5; D may be TRBD2 (6 bases). Per germline, CDR1 KGHSH and CDR2 LQKENI. The V end lost 6 bases, the J end lost 5 bases, and 16 bases lay between the germline ends. The CDR3 is 14 amino acids. Here the CDR3 DNA reads TGTGCCAGCTCCGCTTGGAGGGTAGGCGAGACCCAGTACTTC. Translation gives CASSAWRVGETQYF.

The chain combines TRBV7-2 with TRBJ2-3; TRBD2 matches 9 bases. Looked up from germline, CDR1 is SGHTA and CDR2 is FQGNSA. This CDR3 is 16 amino acids long. Trimming at V came to 1 base and at J to 3 bases, leaving 5 bases not matched to a gene. The CDR3: CASSLGSSGITDTQYF. The CDR3 nucleotides read TGTGCCAGCAGCTTAGGTTCTAGCGGGATAACAGATACGCAGTATTTT.

The chain carries TRBV11-3 and TRBJ1-1; tentatively, D is TRBD1 (5 bases). This CDR3 has 14 amino acids. V was pared by 4 bases and J by 1 base, with 10 bases between. Germline V gene data show CDR1 as SGHNT and CDR2 as YENEEA. The CDR3 coding sequence is TGTGCCAGCAGCTCCTATGGGGGGAACACTGAAGCTTTCTTT. Encoded protein: CASSSYGGNTEAFF.

The V call is TRBV7-2, the J call TRBJ1-1; D perhaps matches TRBD1 (5 bases). The CDR3 spans 13 residues. The V gene's germline CDR1 is SGHTA and CDR2 FQGNSA. The ends were cut back, 5 bases at V and 7 bases at J, with 14 bases in the middle. The CDR3 protein is CASSPPGVIEAFF. The CDR3, as DNA: TGTGCCAGCAGCCCTCCGGGGGTAATTGAAGCTTTCTTT. Supplemented by reference TRBV7-2 and TRBJ1-1, the full variable domain reads GAGVSQSPSNKVTEKGKDVELRCDPISGHTALYWYRQSLGQGLEFLIYFQGNSAPDKSGLPSDRFSAERTGGSVSTLTIQRTQQEDSAVYLCASSPPGVIEAFFGQGTRLTVV.

This chain links TRBV9 with TRBJ2-2; the match to TRBD2 covers 7 bases. From germline, CDR1 is SGDLS and CDR2 YYNGEE. Losses at the gene ends were 2 bases for V and 2 bases for J; bases not matched to a gene: 3. CDR3 length equals 15 residues. The CDR3 spells CASSVGGANTGELFF. In DNA form, the CDR3 reads TGTGCCAGCAGCGTGGGAGGGGCTAACACCGGGGAGCTGTTTTTT.

V is TRBV27 and J is TRBJ2-3; D not resolved. Trimming left V 5 bases short and J 2 bases short, with 14 bases between. The germline V gene encodes CDR1 MNHEY and CDR2 SMNVEV (reference sequence). The CDR3 totals 15 residues. CDR3 residues: CASSPLRSFTDTQYF. In nucleotides, the CDR3 is TGTGCCAGCAGTCCCCTTAGATCCTTCACAGATACGCAGTATTTT.

As DNA, the CDR3 is TGCAGCGTTGAAGATCTCCGTAATGAGCAGTTCTTC. Translation: CSVEDLRNEQFF. The chain links TRBV29-1 to TRBJ2-1; D remains ambiguous. Trimming removed 0 bases at V and 7 bases at J, with 7 bases between. In germline, CDR1 is SQVTM, CDR2 ANQGSEA. The length of the CDR3 is 12 residues.

The chain combines TRBV9 with TRBJ1-3; no clear D gene. Germline loops: CDR1 SGDLS, CDR2 YYNGEE. Between the trimmed V and J ends, which lost 1 base and 3 bases, there was a span of 17 bases. The CDR3 contains 17 residues. The CDR3 coding sequence is TGTGCCAGCAGCGTACAGGTCCCCGCAACGAGTGGAAACACCATATATTTT. Encoded protein: CASSVQVPATSGNTIYF. The full variable domain, rest sourced from reference TRBV9 and TRBJ1-3, is DSGVTQTPKHLITATGQRVTLRCSPRSGDLSVYWYQQSLDQGLQFLIQYYNGEERAKGNILERFSAQQFPDLHSELNLSSLELGDSALYFCASSVQVPATSGNTIYFGEGSWLTVV.

This chain connects TRBV28 to TRBJ2-7; D unclear. The V end lost 6 bases, the J end lost 1 base, and 16 bases lay between the germline ends. This CDR3 is 15 amino acids long. CDR1 is MDHEN and CDR2 is SYDVKM in the germline V gene. The CDR3 DNA is TGTGCCAGCAGCACGGACGGTCTAGGATCCTACGAGCAGTACTTC. This codes for CASSTDGLGSYEQYF.